Listed below are T cell receptor beta chains from one sample, sequenced in a study of T-cell reconstitution after alpha-beta-depleted transplantation in children. MiXCR, run by TCRdb on the PCR reads, gives a single entry per CDR3 protein. This sample yields around 600,000 distinct CDR3 sequences, of which roughly a tenth are seen a single time; roughly 4% belongs to the top ten. The sample consisted of PBMCs from the stem cell graft donor, taken from the stem cell graft. The source is a human donor who donated a stem cell graft to a child with acute myeloid leukemia. The CDR3 runs from the conserved cysteine through the conserved F or W. D genes are given only for firm matches. Expanded clones are given a class, and other clones once, few, many or no size at all.

TRBD1	TRBV10-3	-	15	TRBJ1-6	TGTGCCATCAGTGAAATCGGGACAGGGGATTCACCCCTCCACTTT	CAISEIGTGDSPLHF
TRBD1	TRBV28	few	12	TRBJ1-2	TGTGCCAGTGACAGGGACAACTATGGCTACACCTTC	CASDRDNYGYTF
TRBD1	TRBV20-1	-	17	TRBJ2-3	TGCAGTGCTAGAGTATCCGGGACAGGGGACCTATTCGATACGCAGTATTTT	CSARVSGTGDLFDTQYF
-	TRBV11-2	few	16	TRBJ1-5	TGTGCCAGCAGCTTAGTAAGTCAGAGACCCGATCAGCCCCAGCATTTT	CASSLVSQRPDQPQHF
-	TRBV7-3	few	14	TRBJ2-3	TGTGCCAGCAGCCCACATTCGGGGTCAGGTACGCAGTATTTT	CASSPHSGSGTQYF
-	TRBV6-2/TRBV6-3	-	13	TRBJ2-1	TGTGCCAGCAGTTATGACTCCTACAATGAGCAGTTCTTC	CASSYDSYNEQFF
-	TRBV20-1	few	18	TRBJ1-5	TGCAGTGCCCTTAGGTTTGGCAGGGGCGCGGGTAGCAATCAGCCCCAGCATTTT	CSALRFGRGAGSNQPQHF
TRBD1	TRBV10-3	many	15	TRBJ1-1	TGTGCCATCAGGAGTACAGGGGCCGCGAACACTGAAGCTTTCTTT	CAIRSTGAANTEAFF
-	TRBV9	many	14	TRBJ2-7	TGTGCCAGCAGCTTTAGCGCCCGCACTTACGAGCAGTACTTC	CASSFSARTYEQYF
-	TRBV9	-	15	TRBJ1-4	TGTGCCAGCAGCGGATCAGGGTTAGCTAATGAAAAACTGTTTTTT	CASSGSGLANEKLFF
TRBD1	TRBV7-6	-	15	TRBJ2-7	TGTGCCAGCAGCAGTGGGGGGGACAGGGGCTACGAGCAGTACTTC	CASSSGGDRGYEQYF
-	TRBV12-3/TRBV12-4	-	15	TRBJ2-3	TGTGCCAGCAGCCGGGGAGACAGCAGCACAGATACGCAGTATTTT	CASSRGDSSTDTQYF
TRBD2	TRBV20-1	few	12	TRBJ2-3	TGCAGTGCGAAGGGACTAGGAGATACGCAGTATTTT	CSAKGLGDTQYF
TRBD1	TRBV7-8	-	13	TRBJ2-1	TGTGCCAGCAGCTCCACCGGGACAGGGGTTCAGTTCTTC	CASSSTGTGVQFF
-	TRBV29-1	few	13	TRBJ2-2	TGCAGCTTTAGCGATCCGAACACCGGGGAGCTGTTTTTT	CSFSDPNTGELFF
-	TRBV7-2	few	16	TRBJ2-1	TGTGCCAGCAGCTTATGGGGGGCGGGATCCTACAATGAGCAGTTCTTC	CASSLWGAGSYNEQFF
-	TRBV6-5	many	19	TRBJ1-4	TGTGCCAGCAGTTACTCGGGGGTCGCGGGCCTTACAACTAATGAAAAACTGTTTTTT	CASSYSGVAGLTTNEKLFF
-	TRBV7-2	-	13	TRBJ1-1	TGTGCCAGCCTACTTTGGCTGAACACTGAAGCTTTCTTT	CASLLWLNTEAFF
TRBD2	TRBV7-2	-	14	TRBJ2-3	TGTGCCAGCCGCCGAGCGGGAGCAGGAGATACGCAGTATTTT	CASRRAGAGDTQYF
TRBD2	TRBV19	few	17	TRBJ2-1	TGTGCCAGTAGTACCCACCAACTAGCGGCCGCCTACAATGAGCAGTTCTTC	CASSTHQLAAAYNEQFF
TRBD2	TRBV6-2/TRBV6-3	few	18	TRBJ2-4	TGTGCCAGCAGTTTCATTACTAGCGGGAGGCTGGCCAAAAACATTCAGTACTTC	CASSFITSGRLAKNIQYF
-	TRBV5-6	few	13	TRBJ2-1	TGTGCCAGCAGCTTGGGGGGCAAGAGTGAGCAGTTCTTC	CASSLGGKSEQFF
-	TRBV29-1	many	13	TRBJ2-7	TGCAGCGTTGATCGGGGCCGAGCTAAGGAGCAGTACTTC	CSVDRGRAKEQYF
-	TRBV29-1	many	13	TRBJ2-3	TGCAGCGTTACGACTAGTAGTACAGATACGCAGTATTTT	CSVTTSSTDTQYF
TRBD2	TRBV20-1	few	15	TRBJ2-1	TGCAGTGCCCTCCTTTCTAGGGGAGGGGTGTATGAGCAGTTCTTC	CSALLSRGGVYEQFF
-	TRBV30	few	14	TRBJ2-5	TGTGCCTGGAGTGTGGTCCGGGGATCGGAGACCCAGTACTTC	CAWSVVRGSETQYF
TRBD1	TRBV20-1	many	14	TRBJ2-7	TGCAGTGCTAGAGCCTCCGGGACAGGGGTACAGCAGTACTTC	CSARASGTGVQQYF
-	TRBV5-1	many	16	TRBJ1-1	TGCGCCAGCAGCTTGGTATCCGGGAGCACTAACACTGAAGCTTTCTTT	CASSLVSGSTNTEAFF
TRBD2	TRBV5-1	few	12	TRBJ2-1	TGCGCCAGCAATGCGGGAGCGGGTGAGCAGTTCTTC	CASNAGAGEQFF
-	TRBV28	few	13	TRBJ1-1	TGTGCCAGCAGTTTATATATGGGCACTGAAGCTTTCTTT	CASSLYMGTEAFF
-	TRBV4-3	few	12	TRBJ1-2	TGCGCCAGCAGTCGAGACGCGGAAGGCTACACCTTC	CASSRDAEGYTF
TRBD2	TRBV25-1	many	16	TRBJ2-7	TGTGCCAGCAGGGGAGCGGGAAGGGTCCCAAATTCCGAGCAGTACTTC	CASRGAGRVPNSEQYF
-	TRBV3-1	-	14	TRBJ1-1	TGTGCCAGCACCCCGGGACTCATGAACACTGAAGCTTTCTTT	CASTPGLMNTEAFF
TRBD2	TRBV7-8	-	14	TRBJ2-1	TGTGCCAGTCTCAGATCCAGCGGGAGCTTTGAGCAGTTCTTC	CASLRSSGSFEQFF
TRBD1	TRBV15	many	15	TRBJ2-5	TGTGCCACCAGCAGTACAACAGGGGGCTGGGAGACCCAGTACTTC	CATSSTTGGWETQYF
-	TRBV20-1	few	12	TRBJ2-1	TGCAGTGCTAGAGCGGGCGGCCCCGGGGGGTTCTTC	CSARAGGPGGFF
-	TRBV20-1	few	14	TRBJ2-7	TGCAGTGCTAGAAGGTATCAAGGACAGTACGAGCAGTACTTC	CSARRYQGQYEQYF
-	TRBV24-1	-	11	TRBJ2-7	TGTGCCACCAGTGACCTGACAGGGCAGTACTTC	CATSDLTGQYF
-	TRBV9	few	15	TRBJ2-3	TGTGCCAGCAGCGTAGGAGGACACGGCACAGATACGCAGTATTTT	CASSVGGHGTDTQYF
TRBD2	TRBV29-1	many	15	TRBJ2-3	TGCAGCGCCCTGGGACTAGCGGGAGTAGGAGATACGCAGTATTTT	CSALGLAGVGDTQYF
TRBD2	TRBV12-3/TRBV12-4	-	15	TRBJ2-2	TGTGCCAGCAAACCGGGACTAGCAAACACCGGGGAGCTGTTTTTT	CASKPGLANTGELFF
-	TRBV28	few	15	TRBJ1-2	TGTGCCAGCAGTTTCTTGGGGCCCCGGGTTGATGGCTACACCTTC	CASSFLGPRVDGYTF
TRBD1	TRBV5-1	few	16	TRBJ2-3	TGCGCCAGCAGCGGGGGACAGGGGAGTTCCGATAATACGCAGTATTTT	CASSGGQGSSDNTQYF
-	TRBV15	few	12	TRBJ1-5	TGTGCCACCAGCAGAGATGGACAGCCCCAGCATTTT	CATSRDGQPQHF
-	TRBV15	few	14	TRBJ1-2	TGTGCCACCAGCAGACATATAAACAGGGATGGCTACACCTTC	CATSRHINRDGYTF
TRBD2	TRBV9	-	17	TRBJ2-2	TGTGCCAGCAGCGTAGATCCTAGCGGGATTGGGGCCGGGGAGCTGTTTTTT	CASSVDPSGIGAGELFF
TRBD2	TRBV7-3	once	19	TRBJ2-1	TGTGCCAGCAGCCCCCGCGGACTAGCGGGAGTCGGCTCCTACAATGAGCAGTTCTTC	CASSPRGLAGVGSYNEQFF
TRBD2	TRBV5-6	-	18	TRBJ2-5	TGTGCCAGCAGCTCACAGACTAGCGGTCCGGGGGCCCAAGAGACCCAGTACTTC	CASSSQTSGPGAQETQYF
-	TRBV20-1	few	12	TRBJ1-1	TGCAGTGCTGGGGTTTCTGGGGTGGGAGCTTTCTTT	CSAGVSGVGAFF
-	TRBV5-1	many	17	TRBJ2-7	TGCGCCAGCAGCTTAAAGGGGTCATCAGGGATCGGCTACGAGCAGTACTTC	CASSLKGSSGIGYEQYF
-	TRBV3-1	many	13	TRBJ2-1	TGTGCCAGCAGCCAATCCTTGGCGAATGAGCAGTTCTTC	CASSQSLANEQFF
-	TRBV3-2	many	18	TRBJ2-1	TGTGCCAGCAGTTTATTCCTCCTCGGCGGGGGGCCGTACAATGAGCAGTTCTTC	CASSLFLLGGGPYNEQFF